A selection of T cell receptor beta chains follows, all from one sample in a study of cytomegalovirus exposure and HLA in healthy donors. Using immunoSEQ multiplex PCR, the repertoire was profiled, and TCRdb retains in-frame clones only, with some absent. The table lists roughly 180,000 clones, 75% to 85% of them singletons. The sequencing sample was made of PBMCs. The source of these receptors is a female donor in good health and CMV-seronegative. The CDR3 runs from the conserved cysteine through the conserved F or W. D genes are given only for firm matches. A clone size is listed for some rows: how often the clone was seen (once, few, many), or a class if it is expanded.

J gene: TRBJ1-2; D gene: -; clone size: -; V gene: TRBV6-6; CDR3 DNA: TGTGCCAGCAGACCGGGCCCTACAGGGTCTAACTATGGCTACACCTTC; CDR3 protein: CASRPGPTGSNYGYTF
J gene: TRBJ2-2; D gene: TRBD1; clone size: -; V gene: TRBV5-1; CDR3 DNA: TGCGCCAGCAGCTTTTCCCCGGGACAGGTCAAAACCGGGGAGCTGTTTTTT; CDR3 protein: CASSFSPGQVKTGELFF
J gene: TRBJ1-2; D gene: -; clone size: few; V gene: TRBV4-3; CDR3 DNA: TGCGCCAGCAGCCCCGGATGGGGGACAAATGGCGGCGGGGGCTACACCTTC; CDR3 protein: CASSPGWGTNGGGGYTF
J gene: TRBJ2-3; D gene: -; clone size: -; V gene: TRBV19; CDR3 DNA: TGTGCCAGTAGTATAGAGACCTTGGGCCAAGATACGCAGTATTTT; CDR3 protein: CASSIETLGQDTQYF
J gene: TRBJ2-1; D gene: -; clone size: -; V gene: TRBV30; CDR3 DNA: TGTGCCTGGAGTTTTGCCCGGGGACTCGCCTACAATGAGCAGTTCTTC; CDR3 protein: CAWSFARGLAYNEQFF
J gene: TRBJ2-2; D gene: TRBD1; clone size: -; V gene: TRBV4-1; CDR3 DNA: TGCGCCAGCAGCCCCACCCAAGGGGGCCCGAACACCGGGGAGCTGTTTTTT; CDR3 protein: CASSPTQGGPNTGELFF
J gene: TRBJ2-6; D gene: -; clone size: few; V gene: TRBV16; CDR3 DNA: TGTGCCAGCAGCCCCAACTTAGGGGTTGGGGCCAACGTCCTGACTTTC; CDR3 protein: CASSPNLGVGANVLTF
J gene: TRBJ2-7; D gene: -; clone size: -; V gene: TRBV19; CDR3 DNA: TGTGCCAGTGGGGGGGGGCACGAGCAGTACTTC; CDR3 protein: CASGGGHEQYF
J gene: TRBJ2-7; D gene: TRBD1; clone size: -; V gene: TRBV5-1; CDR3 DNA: TGCGCCAGCAGCTTACCGGGACAGGGGACTTCCTACGAGCAGTACTTC; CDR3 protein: CASSLPGQGTSYEQYF
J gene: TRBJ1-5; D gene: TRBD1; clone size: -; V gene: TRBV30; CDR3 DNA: TGTGCCTGGAGTCTTGACACCGGACAGGGCAATCAGCCCCAGCATTTT; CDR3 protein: CAWSLDTGQGNQPQHF
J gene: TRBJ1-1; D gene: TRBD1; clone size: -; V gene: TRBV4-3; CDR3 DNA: TGCGCCAGCAGCCAGGCCTTCACAGGGACAGCAGCTTTCTTT; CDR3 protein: CASSQAFTGTAAFF
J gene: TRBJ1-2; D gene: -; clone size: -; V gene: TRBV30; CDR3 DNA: TGTGCCTGGAGCCAACCGCCGCGGGGTTGGTATGGCTACACCTTC; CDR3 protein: CAWSQPPRGWYGYTF
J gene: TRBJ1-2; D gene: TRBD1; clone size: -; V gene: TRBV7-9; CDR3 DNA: TGTGCCAGCAGCTTAGCTTCAGGGGGCGGCGGATATGGCTACACCTTC; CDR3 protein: CASSLASGGGGYGYTF
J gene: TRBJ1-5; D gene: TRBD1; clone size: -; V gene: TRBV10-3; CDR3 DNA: TGTGCCATCAGTGACCCGACAGGGGGCTTGGGTCAGCCCCAGCATTTT; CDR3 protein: CAISDPTGGLGQPQHF